This TCR beta chain is drawn from a study of blood T cell repertoires in COVID-19 (dated by TCRdb to about 2020). With respect to the entire study: The collaborator samples originated in the United States, Italy and Spain and spanned the acute and convalescent phases of COVID-19. Sample metadata almost always included a de-identified subject ID, COVID-19 status, age in years and sex. The repertoires were released in a freely available public database intended as a resource for research on the immune response to SARS-CoV-2. The dataset comprised deeply sampled blood TCRbeta repertoires from subjects exposed to, actively infected with, or recovered from COVID-19. The material from the prospective study consisted of cDNA or gDNA derived from T cells, B-cell-depleted T cells, or PBMCs. Where HLA class I and class II types were available, the types were taken from metadata supplied by the sample provider, not from assay-based typing. Samples came from the ongoing ImmuneRACE study (first 160 participants) plus 1,254 subjects from 6 global collaborators. Paper-wide results and their limitations: How much clinical and demographic metadata was included differed by source and by participant, and the metadata was provided uncurated.

Each collaborating institution followed its own protocols to collect whole blood in K2EDTA tubes. For TCRbeta analysis, collaborators shipped samples as frozen whole blood, isolated PBMCs, or DNA extracted from either of those sample types. Comments on this clone: What this receptor recognizes is not known. Base qualities are not provided; no much larger clone lies one nucleotide away.

V is trimmed back by 0 bases and J by 9 bases, and the junction contains 16 bases that no gene match accounts for. From cysteine to phenylalanine, the CDR3 is 18 amino acids long. Only the CDR3 portion is preserved as DNA: 54 bases, with reading frame beginning at the first base. Sequences SNHLY (CDR1) and FYNNEI (CDR2) are obtained from the germline V gene. TCRbeta CDR3 regions were amplified from genomic DNA using the immunoSEQ Assay, a bias-controlled multiplex PCR. Per the authors' processing: Within the assay, amplification of reference gene primers was used to estimate how many nucleated cells each sample contained. To quantify the absolute abundance of each unique TCRbeta CDR3 rearrangement, sequence reads were collapsed and filtered. For each sample, productive Simpson clonality was calculated as the square root of Simpson's diversity index across productive rearrangements. Imported from immuneACCESS, the table was reduced by TCRdb to in-frame sequences with V and J called. These copies leave out some clones; in studies compared against another copy, an unresolved V gene accounts for under half, and the cause of the remainder is not known. V and J calls and clone size are as listed in that table; D and trimming were resolved from the DNA. The sample contains 80,000 or so clones, roughly 80% of them found a single time. Together, the top ten hold just under 10% of the sample.

The sequencing sample was made of peripheral blood. The chain is made from TRBV2 and TRBJ1-5; TRBD1 aligns with 8 central bases. This clonotype was sampled from a human donor in a cohort sampled during active COVID-19. CDR3 reads: CASSEARGQGRYKGPQHF. The bases are TGTGCCAGCAGTGAAGCGCGAGGACAGGGCCGATACAAGGGGCCCCAGCATTTT.